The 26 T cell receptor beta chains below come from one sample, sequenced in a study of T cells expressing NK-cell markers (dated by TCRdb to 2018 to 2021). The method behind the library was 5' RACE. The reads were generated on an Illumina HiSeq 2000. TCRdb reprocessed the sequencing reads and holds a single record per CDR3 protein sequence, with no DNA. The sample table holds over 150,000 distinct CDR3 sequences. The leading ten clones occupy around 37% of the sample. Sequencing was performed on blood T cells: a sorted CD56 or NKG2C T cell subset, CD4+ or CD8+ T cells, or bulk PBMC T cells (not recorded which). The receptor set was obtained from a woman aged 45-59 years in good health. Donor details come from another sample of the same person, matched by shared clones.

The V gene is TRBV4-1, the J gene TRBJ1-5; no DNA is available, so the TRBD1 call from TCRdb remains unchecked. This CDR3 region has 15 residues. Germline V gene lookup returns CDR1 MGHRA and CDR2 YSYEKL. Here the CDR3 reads CASSQDRQLNQPQHF.

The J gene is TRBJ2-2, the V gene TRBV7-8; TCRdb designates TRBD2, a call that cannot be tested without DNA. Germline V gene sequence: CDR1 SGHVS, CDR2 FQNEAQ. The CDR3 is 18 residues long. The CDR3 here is CASSAGAGTRGQDGELFF.

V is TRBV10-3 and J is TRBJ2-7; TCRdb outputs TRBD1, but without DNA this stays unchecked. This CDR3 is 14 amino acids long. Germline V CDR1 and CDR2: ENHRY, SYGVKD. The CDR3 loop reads CAISERSGVSEQYF.

The CDR3 sequence: CASKGGGQQGAGQPQHF. This chain uses TRBV2 with TRBJ1-5; absent DNA, TCRdb's TRBD1 call cannot be checked. Germline V gene lookup returns CDR1 SNHLY and CDR2 FYNNEI. CDR3 length equals 17 residues. Looking up the rest from reference TRBV2 and TRBJ1-5 gives the full variable domain: EPEVTQTPSHQVTQMGQEVILRCVPISNHLYFYWYRQILGQKVEFLVSFYNNEISEKSEIFDDQFSVERPDGSNFTLKIRSTKLEDSAMYFCASKGGGQQGAGQPQHFGDGTRLSIL.

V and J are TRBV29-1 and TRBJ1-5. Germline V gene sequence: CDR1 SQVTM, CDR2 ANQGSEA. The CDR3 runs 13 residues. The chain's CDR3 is CSALDSTGQPQHF. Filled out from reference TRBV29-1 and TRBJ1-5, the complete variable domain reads SAVISQKPSRDICQRGTSLTIQCQVDSQVTMMFWYRQQPGQSLTLIATANQGSEATYESGFVIDKFPISRPNLTFSTLTVSNMSPEDSSIYLCSALDSTGQPQHFGDGTRLSIL.

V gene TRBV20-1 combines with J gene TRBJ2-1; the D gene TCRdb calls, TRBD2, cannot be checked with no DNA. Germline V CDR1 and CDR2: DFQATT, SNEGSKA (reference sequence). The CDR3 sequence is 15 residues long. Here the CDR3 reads CSAALSGRAVVEQFF.

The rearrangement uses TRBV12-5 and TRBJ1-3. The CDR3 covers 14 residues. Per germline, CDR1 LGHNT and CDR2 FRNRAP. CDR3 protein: CASGLTDSGNTIYF.

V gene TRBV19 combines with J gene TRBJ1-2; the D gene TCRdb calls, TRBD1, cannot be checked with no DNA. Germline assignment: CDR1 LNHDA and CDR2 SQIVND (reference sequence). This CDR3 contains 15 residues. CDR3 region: CASSISPGGGGGYTF.

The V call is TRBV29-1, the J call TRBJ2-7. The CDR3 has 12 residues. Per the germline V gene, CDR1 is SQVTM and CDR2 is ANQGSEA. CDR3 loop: CSVRTAAYEQYF.

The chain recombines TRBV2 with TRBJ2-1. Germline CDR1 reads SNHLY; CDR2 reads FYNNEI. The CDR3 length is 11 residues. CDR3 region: CASRSYNEQFF. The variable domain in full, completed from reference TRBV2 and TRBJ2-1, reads EPEVTQTPSHQVTQMGQEVILRCVPISNHLYFYWYRQILGQKVEFLVSFYNNEISEKSEIFDDQFSVERPDGSNFTLKIRSTKLEDSAMYFCASRSYNEQFFGPGTRLTVL.

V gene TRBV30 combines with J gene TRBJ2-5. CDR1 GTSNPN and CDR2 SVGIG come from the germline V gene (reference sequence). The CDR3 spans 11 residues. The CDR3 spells CAWSVGETQYF.

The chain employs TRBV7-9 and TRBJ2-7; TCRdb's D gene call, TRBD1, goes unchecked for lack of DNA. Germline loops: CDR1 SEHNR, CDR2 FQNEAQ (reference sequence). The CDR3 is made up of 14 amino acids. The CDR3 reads CASISGERSYEQYF.

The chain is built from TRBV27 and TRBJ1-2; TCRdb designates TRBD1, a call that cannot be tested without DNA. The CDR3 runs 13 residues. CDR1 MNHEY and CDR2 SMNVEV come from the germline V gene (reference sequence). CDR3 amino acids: CASSSGHIYGYTF.

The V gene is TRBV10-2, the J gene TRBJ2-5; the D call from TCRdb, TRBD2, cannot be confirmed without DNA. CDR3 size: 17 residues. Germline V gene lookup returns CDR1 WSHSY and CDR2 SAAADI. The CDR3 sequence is CASSDHMTSGTGETQYF.

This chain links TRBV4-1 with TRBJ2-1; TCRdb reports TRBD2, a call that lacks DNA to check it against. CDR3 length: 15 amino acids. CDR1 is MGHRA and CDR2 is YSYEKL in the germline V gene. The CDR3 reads CASSRLAGVGNEQFF.

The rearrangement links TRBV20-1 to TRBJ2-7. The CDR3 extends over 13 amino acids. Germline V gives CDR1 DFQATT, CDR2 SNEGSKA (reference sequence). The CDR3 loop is CSARDNTDYEQYF.

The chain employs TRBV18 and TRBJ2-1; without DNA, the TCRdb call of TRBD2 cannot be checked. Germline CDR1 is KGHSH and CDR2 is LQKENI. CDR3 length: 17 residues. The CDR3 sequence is CASSPAFGTEYYNEQFF.

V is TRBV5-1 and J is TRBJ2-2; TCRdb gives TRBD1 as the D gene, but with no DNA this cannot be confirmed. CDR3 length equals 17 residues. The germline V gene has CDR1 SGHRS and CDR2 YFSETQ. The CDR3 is CASSLTGTGSYTGELFF.

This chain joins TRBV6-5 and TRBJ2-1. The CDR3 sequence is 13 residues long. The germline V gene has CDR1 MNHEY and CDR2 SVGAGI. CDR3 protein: CASTKSSYNEQFF.

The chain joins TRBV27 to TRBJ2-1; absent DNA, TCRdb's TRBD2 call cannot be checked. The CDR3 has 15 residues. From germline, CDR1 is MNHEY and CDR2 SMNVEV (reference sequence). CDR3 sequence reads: CASSGPEDLYNEQFF.

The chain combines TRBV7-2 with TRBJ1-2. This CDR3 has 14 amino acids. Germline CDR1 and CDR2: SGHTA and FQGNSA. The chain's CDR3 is CASSPSEGHYGYTF.

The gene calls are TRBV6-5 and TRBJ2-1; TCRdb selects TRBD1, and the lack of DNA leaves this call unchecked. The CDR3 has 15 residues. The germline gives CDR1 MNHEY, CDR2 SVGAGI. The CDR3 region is CASTPLPQGAGEQFF.

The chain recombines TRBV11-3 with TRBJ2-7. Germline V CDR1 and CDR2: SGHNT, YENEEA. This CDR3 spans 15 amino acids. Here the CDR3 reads CASSLKGRVGHEQYF.

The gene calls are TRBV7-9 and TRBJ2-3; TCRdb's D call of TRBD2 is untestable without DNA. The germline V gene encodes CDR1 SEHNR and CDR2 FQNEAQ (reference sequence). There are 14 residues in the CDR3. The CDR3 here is CASSLLGGTDTQYF.

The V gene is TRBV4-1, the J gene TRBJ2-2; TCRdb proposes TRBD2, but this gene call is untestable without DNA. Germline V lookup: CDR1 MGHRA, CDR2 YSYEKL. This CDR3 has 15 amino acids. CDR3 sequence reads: CASSQVLGLTGELFF.

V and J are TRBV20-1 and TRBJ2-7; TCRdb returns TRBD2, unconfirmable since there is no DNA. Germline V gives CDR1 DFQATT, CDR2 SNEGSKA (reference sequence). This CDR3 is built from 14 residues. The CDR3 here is CSARGLAGAYEQYF.